This TCR beta chain was obtained from a study of blood T cells in healthy people across ages. Next came a second PCR, run for about 6 to 12 cycles, which used a sample-barcoded 5' primer along with a J-beta primer mix. TCRdb passed the 5' RACE reads through MiXCR, listing each CDR3 protein once. This sample has around 990,000 distinct CDR3 sequences, with roughly a quarter found just once. A minimum of 5 micrograms of total RNA was extracted per sample. The CDR3 is 14 amino acids. Per the germline V gene, CDR1 is SGHDT and CDR2 is YYEEEE. The V end lost 8 bases, the J end lost 14 bases, and 26 bases lay between the germline ends. These data are also associated with another study on T cells of mothers and their children. Per that study: Using around 1.5 ug per 15 ul, all extracted RNA underwent cDNA synthesis. Comparable shaping of TCR recombination output by thymic selection was observed in related and unrelated pairs.

Sequencing used blood. J is TRBJ1-5 and V is TRBV5-6; possibly TRBD1 for D (6 bases). The clonotype originates from a girl aged 2-10 years in good health. This CDR3 is CASSNYRELSPKHF. The CDR3 DNA sequence: TGTGCCAGTAGCAATTACAGGGAATTATCACCCAAGCATTTT.